The clone carrying this T cell receptor (beta chain) was detected only a few times. Its specificity is not known. With 60 Vbeta and 13 Jbeta primers, the PCR was carried out. This table comes from immunoSEQ multiplex PCR, and its TCRdb copy is limited to in-frame clones, with some not included. There are approximately 54,000 clones in the sample; about four fifths occur only once, and around 3.3% lies in the top ten. This record comes from a study of cytomegalovirus exposure and HLA in healthy donors. Study findings and constraints: In most subjects, TCR beta sequences reportedly gave accurate predictions of HLA-A and HLA-B alleles. Fewer than 200 TCR beta chains were listed as cytomegalovirus-associated. Rare sequences made up most TCRs, while some public TCRs were found in many donors.

Material: PBMCs. The clonotype was recovered from a young woman in good health and CMV-seronegative.

The CDR3 DNA follows: TGCGCCAGCAGCGCCGGGACTAGCGGAATCACAGATACGCAGTATTTT. Amino acid sequence: CASSAGTSGITDTQYF. The genes are TRBV5-1 and TRBJ2-3; 11 bases are shared with TRBD2. Germline trimming cut 4 bases from V and 2 bases from J; bases unmatched to any gene: 6. The CDR3 extends over 16 amino acids. Germline values: CDR1 SGHRS, CDR2 YFSETQ.